This entry lists 24 T cell receptor delta chains sequenced from one sample in a study of Vδ1+ human thymocytes. General observations from the study: Highly polyclonal TRG and TRD repertoires with Gaussian CDR3 length distributions appeared in thymus.

These receptors have no known antigen. Extracted RNA was reverse transcribed into cDNA. The CDR3 regions were amplified by multiplex PCR from V-gene primers to a constant-region primer. TCRdb re-called clones from the multiplex PCR reads using CATT. The sample holds roughly 25,000 delta-chain clones; around 28% are singletons and the top ten take about 1.6%. Sequencing was carried out using Vdelta1+ gamma-delta thymocytes from the thymus. Subset: FACS-sorted CD3+ TCRalphabeta- TCRVdelta1+ TCRVdelta2- thymocytes. These receptors were taken from a boy in the first two years of life who had congenital heart surgery.

With regard to this clone: A much larger clone differs from this one at a single base, so this may be a read error. The rearrangement joins TRDV1 to TRDJ1; the D gene is possibly TRDD3 (6 bases). Trimming shortened V by 2 bases and J by 11 bases, and 36 bases separated the two germline ends. The germline V gene has CDR1 TSWWSYY and CDR2 QGS. The length of the CDR3 is 20 residues. The CDR3 DNA reads as TGTGCTCTTGGGGAATCCTCAGCCTTCTCACCCTGGGGATGCTTTACGCGGCTCATCTTT. Its protein product is CALGESSAFSPWGCFTRLIF.

Worth noting for this clone: A single base separates this from a much larger clone, so it may be a read error. The chain has TRDV1 and TRDJ1; D may match TRDD2 or TRDD3 (5 bases each). Trimming shortened V by 1 base and J by 0 bases, and 33 bases separated the two germline ends. The CDR3 loop spans 23 amino acids. Germline-derived CDR1 and CDR2 are TSWWSYY and QGS. This CDR3 reads CALGEPPAFWVTAGRPYTDKLIF. In DNA form, the CDR3 reads TGTGCTCTTGGGGAACCCCCCGCCTTCTGGGTAACCGCCGGACGCCCGTACACCGATAAACTCATCTTT.

This clone was counted a few times. The chain employs TRDV1 and TRDJ1; a weak D match, TRDD3 (5 bases). The CDR3 loop spans 15 amino acids. The V gene's germline CDR1 is TSWWSYY and CDR2 QGS. V gave up 2 bases and J gave up 4 bases, with 14 bases separating them. The CDR3 DNA follows: TGTGCTCTTGGGGAATTGGGGTCCTCAGACGATAAACTCATCTTT. Translation gives CALGELGSSDDKLIF.

This clone was seen a few times. V and J are TRDV1 and TRDJ1; D is perhaps TRDD3 (8 bases). V lost 6 bases and J lost 1, with 30 bases in between. The germline gives CDR1 TSWWSYY, CDR2 QGS. The CDR3 has 20 residues. CDR3 residues: CALGGIPTPILGAPTDKLIF. The CDR3 bases are TGTGCTCTTGGTGGTATTCCTACACCCATACTGGGGGCCCCCACCGATAAACTCATCTTT.

This clone was observed a few times. The V call is TRDV1, the J call TRDJ1; tentatively, D is TRDD3 (6 bases). Trimming shortened V by 1 base and J by 1 base, and 34 bases separated the two germline ends. The CDR3 extends over 23 amino acids. The V gene's germline CDR1 is TSWWSYY and CDR2 QGS. This CDR3 reads CALGEPRGYPAPLGKPFTDKLIF. The CDR3 DNA follows: TGTGCTCTTGGGGAACCTCGAGGCTATCCTGCCCCTCTGGGGAAACCGTTCACCGATAAACTCATCTTT.

This clone has more than one count but fewer than ten. The gene calls are TRDV1 and TRDJ1, with 8 bases that match TRDD3. Germline CDR1 TSWWSYY, CDR2 QGS. This CDR3 comprises 16 residues. V was clipped by 4 bases and J by 1 base; unmatched bases: 8. The CDR3 nucleotides read TGTGCTCTTGGGGGTACGGTTGGGGGATTCACCGATAAACTCATCTTT. It codes for CALGGTVGGFTDKLIF.

The chain joins TRDV1 to TRDJ1; 10 nucleotides line up with TRDD3. The trim removed 4 bases at V and 3 bases at J, leaving 20 bases unmatched. The CDR3 sequence is 20 residues long. CDR1 and CDR2 (germline): TSWWSYY, QGS. This CDR3 reads CALGGERPTGGFRSSDKLIF. The CDR3 DNA follows: TGTGCTCTTGGGGGGGAAAGGCCTACTGGGGGATTTAGGAGCTCCGATAAACTCATCTTT.

This rearrangement joins TRDV1 to TRDJ1, with 9 bases that match TRDD3. CDR1 and CDR2 (germline): TSWWSYY, QGS. The CDR3 is 23 amino acids. Trimming at V came to 2 bases and at J to 0 bases, leaving 25 bases not matched to a gene. Here the CDR3 reads CALGERQSFPTHFPGGYTDKLIF. For the CDR3, the DNA is TGTGCTCTTGGGGAAAGGCAGTCCTTCCCAACACACTTTCCTGGGGGATACACCGATAAACTCATCTTT.

The chain couples TRDV1 to TRDJ2, with TRDD3 matching over 8 bases. J lost 6 bases, V lost 1 base, and 25 bases had no gene match. In germline, CDR1 is TSWWSYY, CDR2 QGS. The CDR3 length is 22 residues. Here the CDR3 DNA reads TGTGCTCTTGGGGAACAAGTCCTACTGGGGATACACGCTACGTTCCCGGCAGCACAACTCTTCTTT. Protein: CALGEQVLLGIHATFPAAQLFF.

V and J are TRDV1 and TRDJ1; D unclear. The germline CDR1 and CDR2 sequences are TSWWSYY and QGS. Trimming removed 2 bases at V and 1 base at J, with 20 bases between. This CDR3 has 18 amino acids. This CDR3 is CALGELASHGPLTDKLIF. Here the CDR3 DNA reads TGTGCTCTTGGGGAATTAGCCTCGCATGGACCCCTCACCGATAAACTCATCTTT.

V gene TRDV1 combines with J gene TRDJ1; TRDD3 agrees at 7 bases. The CDR3 sequence is 19 residues long. CDR1 and CDR2 (germline): TSWWSYY, QGS. Trimming removed 5 bases from V and 1 base from J; junction bases left unmatched: 19. The CDR3 DNA reads TGTGCTCTTGGGCCTAGCTTCCCCCTGGGGGTCCTCTCCACCGATAAACTCATCTTT. It translates to CALGPSFPLGVLSTDKLIF.

By sample share, this clone is medium-sized. The chain carries TRDV1 and TRDJ1; 11 bases agree with TRDD3. V trimming: 5 bases; J trimming: 0 bases; junction bases outside the gene matches: 20. This CDR3 is built from 21 residues. Germline V gene data show CDR1 as TSWWSYY and CDR2 as QGS. In DNA form, the CDR3 reads TGTGCTCTTGGGACCCTCGGCGTCCTACTGGGGGATAATCTCTACACCGATAAACTCATCTTT. Encoded protein: CALGTLGVLLGDNLYTDKLIF.

The chain links TRDV1 to TRDJ1, with TRDD3 matching 12 bases. V dropped 2 bases and J dropped 2; count of bases not matched to a gene: 21. CDR1 is TSWWSYY, CDR2 QGS, per germline. This CDR3 spans 22 amino acids. In DNA, the CDR3 is TGTGCTCTTGGGGAAGGTTTCCTTCCTACTGGGGGATACCCGCTGCGGACCGATAAACTCATCTTT. Amino acids: CALGEGFLPTGGYPLRTDKLIF.

This chain connects TRDV1 to TRDJ1, with 10 bases aligning to TRDD3. Looked up from germline, CDR1 is TSWWSYY and CDR2 is QGS. V shed 5 bases, J shed 1 base, and the junction held 10 bases outside the gene matches. The CDR3 loop spans 17 amino acids. CDR3 coding DNA: TGTGCTCTTGGGACCCTTTACTGGGGGATGATCACCGATAAACTCATCTTT. This gives the protein CALGTLYWGMITDKLIF.

The sample holds many counts of this clone. The chain is built from TRDV1 and TRDJ1; possibly TRDD2 for D (9 bases). Trimming pared 1 base from V and 2 bases from J, leaving 35 bases between. Germline CDR1 reads TSWWSYY; CDR2 reads QGS. This CDR3 contains 23 residues. In DNA, the CDR3 is TGTGCTCTTGGGGAACCCCGACGCCTTCCTACCATGGGGGATCTCCGGCATACCGATAAACTCATCTTT. Amino acids: CALGEPRRLPTMGDLRHTDKLIF.

The chain uses TRDV1 and TRDJ1; 9 bases align to TRDD2. V shed 1 base and J 0 bases; nucleotides not matched to a gene: 12. The CDR3 contains 19 residues. The germline CDR1 and CDR2 sequences are TSWWSYY and QGS. Written as DNA, the CDR3 is TGTGCTCTTGGGGAACCCCCCCCTTCCTACTGGGGATACACCGATAAACTCATCTTT. Translation: CALGEPPPSYWGYTDKLIF.

Details on this clone: This may be a read error: a much more frequent sequence differs by one nucleotide. The V and J genes are TRDV2 and TRDJ1, with 12 bases identical to TRDD3. Germline V CDR1 and CDR2: GEAIGNYY, EKD. The CDR3 runs 24 residues. The V gene end was trimmed by 3 bases and the J gene end by 0 bases; junction bases not matched to a gene: 28. The CDR3 DNA is TGTGCCTGTGACCACTCCCAAGTGGAGTACTGGGGGATACCCCACCCTCTGTACACCGATAAACTCATCTTT. Its translation: CACDHSQVEYWGIPHPLYTDKLIF.

Turning to this clone: A far larger clone is one nucleotide away, so this likely arose from a read error. The rearrangement links TRDV2 to TRDJ2; 8 nucleotides align to TRDD3. CDR3 length: 16 residues. CDR1 is GEAIGNYY, CDR2 EKD, per germline. After removal of 5 bases from V and 2 bases from J, the junction contained 9 bases not matched to a gene. As DNA, the CDR3 is TGTGCCTGTGCCCGGGGATACACCGTGTTGACAGCACAACTCTTCTTT. Amino acid sequence: CACARGYTVLTAQLFF.

The J gene is TRDJ1, the V gene TRDV1; TRDD2 is a possible D gene (9 bases). CDR3 size: 22 residues. Germline assignment: CDR1 TSWWSYY and CDR2 QGS. Trimming pared 4 bases from V and 7 bases from J, leaving 40 bases between. This CDR3 reads CALGVRRPSYYAGGTGGGKLIF. The CDR3 bases are TGTGCTCTTGGGGTCCGTAGGCCTTCCTACTACGCAGGGGGTACTGGGGGCGGTAAACTCATCTTT.

A remark on this clone: A read error may explain this, as a much larger clone is one base away. This rearrangement joins TRDV1 to TRDJ1, with 7 nucleotides matching TRDD3. Per germline, CDR1 TSWWSYY and CDR2 QGS. CDR3 length: 15 amino acids. CDR3 nucleotides: TGTGCTCTTGGGGAAAGGGGGATCCATGTCCTAAAACCCATCTTT. Translating gives CALGERGIHVLKPIF.

A word on this clone: The junction does not match germline at one end; this may be a read error. The V call is TRDV1, the J call TRDJ1, with D tentatively TRDD2 or TRDD3 (6 bases each). Germline V lookup: CDR1 TSWWSYY, CDR2 QGS. CDR3 length: 23 residues. The CDR3 DNA is TGTGCTCTTGGGGAAACTGGGTTTTCCTATCGATCTCTACCTCCCGAGTACACCGATGAACTCATCTTT. Translating it yields CALGETGFSYRSLPPEYTDELIF.

This clone is medium-sized within its sample. The chain is built from TRDV1 and TRDJ1; D is unresolved. The CDR3 length is 15 residues. V was shortened by 2 bases and J by 1 base, with 11 bases between the two germline ends. The germline CDR1 and CDR2 sequences are TSWWSYY and QGS. The CDR3 protein is CALGERRDPTDKLIF. As DNA, the CDR3 is TGTGCTCTTGGGGAAAGGCGAGATCCCACCGATAAACTCATCTTT.

This clone has just a few counts. The V gene is TRDV2, the J gene TRDJ1, with 8 bases identical to TRDD3. Germline V gene data show CDR1 as GEAIGNYY and CDR2 as EKD. Unmatched junction bases numbered 29, after V lost 9 bases and J lost 0 bases. The CDR3 has 21 amino acids. In nucleotides, the CDR3 is TGTGCCACCGCTTCCATCTTGCATTTGACTGGGGGTCCTTCGTACACCGATAAACTCATCTTT. Translated: CATASILHLTGGPSYTDKLIF.

The chain joins TRDV1 to TRDJ1; 8 nucleotides match TRDD3. Germline CDR1 is TSWWSYY and CDR2 is QGS. The CDR3 runs 17 residues. V gave up 2 bases and J gave up 10 bases; unmatched junction bases: 18. Here the CDR3 DNA reads TGTGCTCTTGGGGAAACTGTTATACTGGGGGCTAGGAAGGGACTCATCTTT. Its protein product is CALGETVILGARKGLIF.